The 7 T cell receptor beta chains in this list originate from one sample, sequenced in a study of graft-versus-host responses after intestinal transplantation. The protocol was immunoSEQ multiplex PCR, while the TCRdb copy is restricted to in-frame clones and leaves out a portion. The data show 130,000 to 150,000 clones, about 93% seen once. These receptors lack a known antigen. Specimen: unstimulated CD4+ T cells sorted from spleen or lymph node cells, collected before intestinal transplant. All receptors come from a human donor who received an intestinal transplant.

This clone was counted a single time. The J gene is TRBJ1-5, the V gene TRBV6-5, with D unclear. There are 14 residues in the CDR3. In germline, CDR1 is MNHEY, CDR2 SVGAGI. Trimming removed 5 bases from V and 8 bases from J, with 16 bases in between. The DNA for the CDR3 is TGTGCCAGCAGTGAAAGCAGAGGGCTCGAGCCCCAGCATTTT. Residues: CASSESRGLEPQHF.

V usage is TRBV5-6 and J usage is TRBJ2-1; D not certain. Germline assignment: CDR1 SGHDT and CDR2 YYEEEE. The CDR3 is 11 amino acids. Deletions cut 1 base from V and 5 bases from J, with 1 base between. This chain's CDR3 is CASSLNNEQFF. In nucleotides, the CDR3 is TGTGCCAGCAGCTTGAACAATGAGCAGTTCTTC.

The chain carries TRBV19 and TRBJ2-1, with 13 bases matching TRBD2. The CDR3 spans 15 residues. Per the germline V gene, CDR1 is LNHDA and CDR2 is SQIVND (reference sequence). The V segment lost 5 bases and the J segment 4 bases; nucleotides outside the gene matches: 2. The CDR3 DNA follows: TGTGCCAGTAGTTGGACTAGCGGGAGTTACAATGAGCAGTTCTTC. Its translation: CASSWTSGSYNEQFF.

The V and J genes are TRBV19 and TRBJ1-5; TRBD1 might be the D (5 bases). The V end was cut by 1 base, the J end by 0 bases, with 16 bases between. In germline, CDR1 is LNHDA, CDR2 SQIVND (reference sequence). CDR3 size: 18 residues. The chain's CDR3 is CASSIAFRQRYSNQPQHF. The CDR3 DNA reads as TGTGCCAGTAGTATAGCCTTCCGACAGCGTTATAGCAATCAGCCCCAGCATTTT. The whole variable domain, remainder taken from reference TRBV19 and TRBJ1-5, is DGGITQSPKYLFRKEGQNVTLSCEQNLNHDAMYWYRQDPGQGLRLIYYSQIVNDFQKGDIAEGYSVSREKKESFPLTVTSAQKNPTAFYLCASSIAFRQRYSNQPQHFGDGTRLSIL.

The CDR3 DNA follows: TGTGCCAGCAGCCGCGGACTAGCGGGAGTAGGCCAGTACTTC. Its protein is CASSRGLAGVGQYF. This chain connects TRBV5-6 to TRBJ2-5; 13 bases match TRBD2. The CDR3 is 14 amino acids. The germline CDR1 and CDR2 sequences are SGHDT and YYEEEE. The V gene end was trimmed by 4 bases and the J gene end by 10 bases; junction bases not matched to a gene: 7.

This clone was detected only once. The chain is built from TRBV28 and TRBJ1-6, with 8 bases aligning to TRBD1. Losses at the gene ends were 4 bases for V and 10 bases for J; bases not matched to a gene: 15. The CDR3 is 17 residues long. From germline, CDR1 is MDHEN and CDR2 SYDVKM. The CDR3 nucleotides read TGTGCCAGCAGTTCCCCCAGGGGGCTTCGGGGGAGATCACCCCTCCACTTT. Its translation: CASSSPRGLRGRSPLHF. The entire variable domain, with the rest obtained from reference TRBV28 and TRBJ1-6, is as follows: DVKVTQSSRYLVKRTGEKVFLECVQDMDHENMFWYRQDPGLGLRLIYFSYDVKMKEKGDIPEGYSVSREKKERFSLILESASTNQTSMYLCASSSPRGLRGRSPLHFGNGTRLTVT.

CDR3 bases: TGTGCCAGCACCGGGGGGAGACTAGCGAACAATGAGCAGTTCTTC. This encodes CASTGGRLANNEQFF. This rearrangement joins TRBV6-1 to TRBJ2-1; TRBD2 matches at 8 bases. The CDR3 has 15 amino acids. The V segment lost 7 bases and the J segment 5 bases; nucleotides outside the gene matches: 10. CDR1 and CDR2 (germline): MNHNS, SASEGT.